Described below is a single TCR beta chain sequence and its context. This CDR3 spans 15 amino acids. Trimming took off 7 bases at V and 2 bases at J, with 15 bases between the two ends. This entry belongs to a study of blood T cells in healthy people across ages. The use of a sample-barcoded 5' primer and a J-beta primer mix characterized a second PCR of about 7 to 12 cycles. TCRdb reprocessed the 5' RACE reads with MiXCR, giving one entry per CDR3 protein. Here the sample spans 1.5 million to 2 million distinct CDR3 sequences, roughly 50% being singletons. The TCR sequence derives from a middle-aged woman in good health. The V call is TRBV12-3 or TRBV12-4, the J call TRBJ2-1; D uncertain. The sample comprised blood. The CDR3 DNA sequence: TGTGCCAGCACGCTGAACATGCAACCCTACAATGAGCAGTTCTTC. The encoded protein is CASTLNMQPYNEQFF.